These 30 T cell receptor beta chains were all obtained from the same sample, sequenced in a study of T cell repertoires in cytomegalovirus infection. Their target antigens are unknown. TCRdb independently ran MiXCR on the reads; one entry per CDR3 protein. The repertoire has 100,000 to 150,000 distinct CDR3 sequences, 24% of them found once; the top ten carry roughly 33%. The source material was PBMCs, sequenced either directly or after in vitro stimulation (not recorded which). The receptors were gathered from a human donor in good health (CMV status not recorded). Some clones in this sample may be carry-over from other donors' samples.

This clonotype is labeled as medium-sized. The chain links TRBV19 to TRBJ1-1, with D possibly matching TRBD1 (5 bases). The CDR3 has 15 amino acids. Trimming took 1 base from V and 3 from J, leaving 12 bases between them. Per germline, CDR1 LNHDA and CDR2 SQIVND (reference sequence). The CDR3 is CASSIVGGSDTEAFF. Here the CDR3 DNA reads TGTGCCAGTAGTATAGTCGGGGGAAGCGACACTGAAGCTTTCTTT.

This clonotype appeared a few times. The chain combines TRBV20-1 with TRBJ2-5; 8 nucleotides agree with TRBD1. This CDR3 comprises 15 residues. V dropped 5 bases and J dropped 2; count of bases not matched to a gene: 10. Germline loops: CDR1 DFQATT, CDR2 SNEGSKA (reference sequence). In DNA form, the CDR3 reads TGCAGTGCTCAAGCCGCAGGGGGCCCTCAAGAGACCCAGTACTTC. It specifies CSAQAAGGPQETQYF.

This clonotype showed up just a few times. The chain joins TRBV15 to TRBJ2-3, with D perhaps matching TRBD1 (6 bases). Trimming took off 4 bases at V and 0 bases at J, with 14 bases between the two ends. The CDR3 covers 16 residues. Looked up from germline, CDR1 is LNHNV and CDR2 is YYDKDF (reference sequence). CDR3 sequence: CATSIRTALSTDTQYF. CDR3 sequence (DNA): TGTGCCACCAGCATCCGGACAGCCTTAAGCACAGATACGCAGTATTTT.

This clonotype was seen at least ten times. The V gene is TRBV7-2, the J gene TRBJ2-3, with D possibly being TRBD1 or TRBD2 (5 bases each). The CDR3 extends over 16 amino acids. The germline CDR1 and CDR2 sequences are SGHTA and FQGNSA. V lost 0 bases, J lost 6 bases, and 16 bases lay in between. The CDR3 loop reads CASSLARLPGRDTQYF. CDR3 DNA: TGTGCCAGCAGCTTAGCGCGACTGCCGGGGCGGGATACGCAGTATTTT.

Only one count was recorded for this clonotype. The J gene is TRBJ2-7, the V gene TRBV11-1; no clear D. The CDR3 is 13 residues long. V was cut by 6 bases and J by 5 bases, with 14 bases left in between. CDR1 and CDR2 (germline): SGHAT, FQDESV (reference sequence). In DNA form, the CDR3 reads TGTGCCAGCAGGCTTGCCCCCTTGGACGAGCAGTACTTC. Translating it yields CASRLAPLDEQYF.

This clonotype was seen only a few times. This chain links TRBV27 with TRBJ2-3; a possible D gene is TRBD2 (6 bases). The CDR3 covers 14 residues. Germline-derived CDR1 and CDR2 are MNHEY and SMNVEV (reference sequence). Trimming took 4 bases from V and 4 from J, leaving 12 bases between them. CDR3 nucleotide sequence: TGTGCCAGCAGTTGGGGACTCCCAGCAGATACGCAGTATTTT. This gives the protein CASSWGLPADTQYF.

The chain combines TRBV7-2 with TRBJ2-1, with 12 bases lining up with TRBD2. The germline V gene has CDR1 SGHTA and CDR2 FQGNSA. With V trimmed by 1 base and J by 7 bases, 11 bases remained unmatched. The CDR3 is 18 amino acids. CDR3 in amino acids: CASSLEASGRAFRNEQFF. The CDR3 DNA follows: TGTGCCAGCAGCTTAGAGGCTAGCGGGAGGGCATTTAGGAATGAGCAGTTCTTC.

V gene TRBV20-1 combines with J gene TRBJ2-1; perhaps D is TRBD1 or TRBD2 (5 bases each). The CDR3 spans 12 residues. The germline V and J ends were trimmed by 6 bases and 4 bases, with 10 bases remaining between them. Germline V gives CDR1 DFQATT, CDR2 SNEGSKA (reference sequence). The CDR3 region has the DNA TGCAGTGCCGACGGGGCATACAATGAGCAGTTCTTC. It is translated as CSADGAYNEQFF.

The table lists this clonotype with many counts. The J gene is TRBJ2-3, the V gene TRBV7-2; possible D gene TRBD2, 6 bases. Trimming took 8 bases from V and 1 from J, leaving 13 bases between them. There are 14 residues in the CDR3. In germline, CDR1 is SGHTA, CDR2 FQGNSA. The CDR3 spells CASLIRERTDTQYF. CDR3 bases: TGTGCCAGCCTAATACGGGAGCGCACAGATACGCAGTATTTT.

CDR3 sequence: CSAPRIVPGLYEQYF. As DNA, the CDR3 is TGCAGTGCGCCGAGGATAGTCCCTGGTCTCTACGAGCAGTACTTC. This chain links TRBV20-1 with TRBJ2-7; no definite D call. The CDR3 loop spans 15 amino acids. CDR1 is DFQATT, CDR2 SNEGSKA, per germline (reference sequence). With 6 bases removed from V and 3 bases from J, the gap between germline ends came to 21 bases.

This clonotype was recorded a few times. V and J are TRBV7-2 and TRBJ2-1, with 12 nucleotides matching TRBD2. The CDR3 is made up of 22 amino acids. With 2 bases clipped from V and 0 bases from J, the junction kept 17 bases outside the gene matches. In germline, CDR1 is SGHTA, CDR2 FQGNSA. CDR3 protein: CASSLTNTGTSGPWDSYNEQFF. In DNA, the CDR3 is TGTGCCAGCAGCTTAACAAATACCGGGACTAGCGGGCCTTGGGACTCCTACAATGAGCAGTTCTTC.

This clonotype was counted only a few times. CDR3 coding DNA: TGTGCCAGCAGCTTGTGGGGACAGGGGGCCCGGAACACCATATATTTT. Its protein is CASSLWGQGARNTIYF. J is TRBJ1-3 and V is TRBV11-2; 12 positions match TRBD1. Germline V gene lookup returns CDR1 SGHAT and CDR2 FQNNGV. V shed 3 bases and J 7 bases; nucleotides not matched to a gene: 7. CDR3 length: 16 amino acids. Full variable domain (remainder filled in from reference TRBV11-2 and TRBJ1-3): EAGVAQSPRYKIIEKRQSVAFWCNPISGHATLYWYQQILGQGPKLLIQFQNNGVVDDSQLPKDRFSAERLKGVDSTLKIQPAKLEDSAVYLCASSLWGQGARNTIYFGEGSWLTVV.

This rearrangement joins TRBV2 to TRBJ1-4, with 8 bases lining up with TRBD1. The J segment lost 0 bases and the V segment lost 0 bases, leaving 9 bases of the junction unmatched. This CDR3 spans 19 amino acids. Germline V gives CDR1 SNHLY, CDR2 FYNNEI. The CDR3 region has the DNA TGTGCCAGCAGTGAAGCCGGGACAGGTTTTCCCGCAACTAATGAAAAACTGTTTTTT. This gives the protein CASSEAGTGFPATNEKLFF.

In its sample, this clonotype was seen a few times. This chain connects TRBV7-8 to TRBJ2-1; 9 bases match TRBD2. The CDR3 spans 14 residues. Trimming took 5 bases from V and 7 from J; bases not matched to a gene: 6. Germline CDR1 SGHVS, CDR2 FQNEAQ. CDR3: CASSMIAGANEQFF. CDR3 in DNA: TGTGCCAGCAGCATGATAGCGGGAGCGAATGAGCAGTTCTTC.

The gene calls are TRBV19 and TRBJ1-1; tentative D call: TRBD1 (6 bases). Trimming removed 9 bases from V and 1 base from J, with 18 bases in between. Per germline, CDR1 LNHDA and CDR2 SQIVND (reference sequence). The CDR3 loop spans 15 amino acids. CDR3 sequence (DNA): TGTGCCAGGAGTCCACCAACGGGACAGAACACTGAAGCTTTCTTT. Protein sequence: CARSPPTGQNTEAFF.

This clonotype turned up a few times. The rearrangement links TRBV6-1 to TRBJ2-7; D perhaps matches TRBD1 (6 bases). The CDR3 totals 14 residues. V lost 6 bases and J 0 bases, leaving 12 bases between the germline ends. Germline V gene data show CDR1 as MNHNS and CDR2 as SASEGT. CDR3 sequence: CASRRTASSYEQYV. CDR3 nucleotide sequence: TGTGCCAGCAGACGGACAGCGAGCTCCTACGAGCAGTACGTC.

This sequence joins TRBV6-6 and TRBJ1-5, with D unresolved. Germline CDR1 and CDR2: MNHNY and SVGAGI (reference sequence). Trimming left V 6 bases short and J 4 bases short, with 4 bases between. The CDR3 sequence is 11 residues long. CDR3 sequence (DNA): TGTGCCAGCAGCTCTAATCAGCCCCAGCATTTT. It yields the protein CASSSNQPQHF.

The chain joins TRBV11-2 to TRBJ2-7; D gene uncertain. V lost 3 bases, J lost 6 bases, and 6 bases lay in between. This CDR3 contains 11 residues. Germline V gene data show CDR1 as SGHAT and CDR2 as FQNNGV. As DNA, the CDR3 is TGTGCCAGCAGCTTTTCTGGCGAGCAGTACGTC. Translating it yields CASSFSGEQYV.

V gene TRBV19 combines with J gene TRBJ1-4, with 9 bases that match TRBD1. The CDR3 sequence is 17 residues long. Germline lookup yields CDR1 LNHDA and CDR2 SQIVND (reference sequence). The J segment lost 8 bases and the V segment lost 4 bases, leaving 14 bases of the junction unmatched. The CDR3 loop is CASSSRDRALLWEKLFF. CDR3 DNA: TGTGCCAGTAGTAGCCGGGACAGGGCTCTCCTTTGGGAAAAACTGTTTTTT.

The chain carries TRBV28 and TRBJ2-3, with D uncertain. Germline-derived CDR1 and CDR2 are MDHEN and SYDVKM. Trimming took off 6 bases at V and 8 bases at J, with 12 bases between the two ends. The CDR3 spans 12 residues. CDR3: CASRMTLGTQYF. The CDR3 region has the DNA TGTGCCAGCAGGATGACTCTCGGTACGCAGTATTTT.

This clonotype turned up a few times. The chain recombines TRBV11-3 with TRBJ2-1; 9 bases match TRBD2. There are 15 residues in the CDR3. Trimming at V came to 5 bases and at J to 9 bases, leaving 11 bases not matched to a gene. CDR1 is SGHNT, CDR2 YENEEA, per germline. CDR3 sequence reads: CASSPAGLAIIEQFF. CDR3 nucleotides: TGTGCCAGCAGCCCGGCGGGACTAGCCATCATTGAGCAGTTCTTC.

The chain carries TRBV19 and TRBJ2-1; possibly TRBD2 for D (6 bases). Trimming took 5 bases from V and 8 from J, leaving 7 bases between them. Germline CDR1 is LNHDA and CDR2 is SQIVND (reference sequence). There are 11 residues in the CDR3. The CDR3 DNA is TGTGCCAGTAGTCAGCGGGATGAGCAGTTCTTC. Residues: CASSQRDEQFF.

The rearrangement joins TRBV7-2 to TRBJ2-3; TRBD2 aligns across 8 bases. With 10 bases clipped from V and 0 bases from J, the junction kept 21 bases outside the gene matches. The CDR3 length is 19 residues. CDR1 and CDR2 from the germline V gene are SGHTA and FQGNSA. The CDR3 nucleotides read TGTGCCACCCCCATACCCCCGGGACTAGGGCCTCCTAGCACAGATACGCAGTATTTT. Protein: CATPIPPGLGPPSTDTQYF.

The chain uses TRBV4-3 and TRBJ2-2; D gene uncertain. The CDR3 runs to 15 residues. V lost 2 bases and J lost 0, with 7 bases in between. Per germline, CDR1 LGHNA and CDR2 YSLEER. CDR3 coding DNA: TGCGCCAGCAGCCAAAATACACCGAACACCGGGGAGCTGTTTTTT. It translates to CASSQNTPNTGELFF.

A few counts support this clonotype. V is TRBV27 and J is TRBJ1-1; no clear D. Trimming took 3 bases from V and 1 from J, leaving 12 bases between them. CDR3 length: 15 residues. Germline V CDR1 and CDR2: MNHEY, SMNVEV (reference sequence). The CDR3 loop is CASSFLSVGNTEAFF. In nucleotides, the CDR3 is TGTGCCAGCAGTTTTCTCTCGGTTGGGAACACTGAAGCTTTCTTT.

The genes are TRBV4-1 and TRBJ2-1; possible D gene TRBD2, 5 bases. Germline V gene lookup returns CDR1 MGHRA and CDR2 YSYEKL. The CDR3 runs 13 residues. Between the trimmed V and J ends, which lost 0 bases and 10 bases, there was a span of 10 bases. The CDR3, as DNA: TGCGCCAGCAGCCAAGATGAGGGTTTCGAGCAGTTCTTC. The encoded protein is CASSQDEGFEQFF.

This chain links TRBV5-4 with TRBJ2-7; 7 nucleotides match TRBD1. Germline lookup yields CDR1 SGHNT and CDR2 YYREEE (reference sequence). This CDR3 is 14 amino acids long. The junction had 4 bases not matched to a gene; V was cut back by 2 bases and J by 2 bases. The DNA of the CDR3 is TGTGCCAGCAGCTTAAAGGGGGCGGCCTACGAGCAGTACGTC. Translating it yields CASSLKGAAYEQYV.

This clonotype was counted only a few times. The chain joins TRBV6-5 to TRBJ1-5; D possibly corresponds to TRBD1 (6 bases). The CDR3 covers 16 residues. V lost 6 bases, J lost 10 bases, and 25 bases lay in between. Germline V CDR1 and CDR2: MNHEY, SVGAGI. The CDR3 here is CASRSRARDTRQPQHF. The CDR3 bases are TGTGCCAGCAGGTCCCGGGCTCGGGACACCCGGCAACCCCAGCATTTT.

Only a few counts were recorded for this clonotype. This sequence joins TRBV6-2 or TRBV6-3 and TRBJ2-7; D is undetermined. The CDR3 loop spans 13 amino acids. Germline loops: CDR1 MNHEY, CDR2 SVGEGT. V was shortened by 7 bases and J by 3 bases, with 13 bases between the two germline ends. CDR3 residues: CASMAFISYEQYF. The CDR3 DNA sequence: TGTGCCAGCATGGCCTTCATTAGCTACGAGCAGTACTTC.

This clonotype was counted many times. The genes are TRBV7-8 and TRBJ2-2, with D possibly being TRBD1 or TRBD2 (7 bases each). Germline lookup yields CDR1 SGHVS and CDR2 FQNEAQ. V was pared by 4 bases and J by 3 bases, with 27 bases between. This CDR3 is 20 amino acids long. The CDR3 reads CASSSTRQGRLAGDTGELFF. The DNA of the CDR3 is TGTGCCAGCAGCTCAACCCGACAGGGTAGACTAGCAGGAGACACCGGGGAGCTGTTTTTT.